This T cell receptor beta chain was observed in a study of T cells in Graves' hyperthyroidism and ophthalmopathy. Background on the study: Peripheral blood was acquired at first diagnosis, ahead of any therapy whatsoever.

Uncontrolled infection, other autoimmune disease, pregnancy or lactation disqualified patients from enrolment. PBMCs were sourced from roughly 9.7 ml fresh peripheral blood. RNA transcripts served as the template for amplifying TCR beta CDR3 regions. Researchers ran a first-round RT-PCR on the TCR CDR3 using the HTBI primer set. TCRdb used MiXCR to reprocess the multiplex PCR reads, holding one entry per CDR3 protein. The repertoire includes 300,000 to 400,000 distinct CDR3 sequences, less than 15% of them detected once, and 9.2% sits in the top ten. Overall study results and limits: A model built on 13 V-J features separated ophthalmopathy from stable hyperthyroidism.

Germline values: CDR1 LNHDA, CDR2 SQIVND (reference sequence). The CDR3 sequence is 16 residues long. The V and J ends lost 10 bases and 2 bases, in that order; junction bases with no gene match: 9. A few counts support this clonotype. Its cognate antigen is unknown. The sequence was collected from a woman aged 18 to 35 with Graves' hyperthyroidism. This chain joins TRBV19 and TRBJ1-4, with 11 bases identical to TRBD1. Material: blood. The CDR3 is CATRGTGGTTNEKLFF. The DNA of the CDR3 is TGTGCCACCAGAGGGACAGGGGGTACGACTAATGAAAAACTGTTTTTT.